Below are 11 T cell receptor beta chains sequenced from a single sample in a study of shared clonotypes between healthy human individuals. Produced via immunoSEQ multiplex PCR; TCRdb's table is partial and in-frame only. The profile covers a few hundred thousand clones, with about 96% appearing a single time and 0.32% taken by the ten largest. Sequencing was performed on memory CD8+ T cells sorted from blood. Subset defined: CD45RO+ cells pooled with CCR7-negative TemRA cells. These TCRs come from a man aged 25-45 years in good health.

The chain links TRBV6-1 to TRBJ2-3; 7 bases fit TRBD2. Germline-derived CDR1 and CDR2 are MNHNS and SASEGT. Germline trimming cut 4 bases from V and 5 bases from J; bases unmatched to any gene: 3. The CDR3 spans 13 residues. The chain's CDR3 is CASSAIAGDTQYF. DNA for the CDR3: TGTGCCAGCAGTGCGATAGCGGGAGATACGCAGTATTTT.

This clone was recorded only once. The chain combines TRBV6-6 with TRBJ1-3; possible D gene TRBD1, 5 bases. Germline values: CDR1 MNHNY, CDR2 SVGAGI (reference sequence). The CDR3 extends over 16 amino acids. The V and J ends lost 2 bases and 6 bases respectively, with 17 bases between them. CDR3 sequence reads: CASSYLGRGRENTIYF. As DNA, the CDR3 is TGTGCCAGCAGTTACCTCGGGAGGGGAAGGGAAAACACCATATATTTT.

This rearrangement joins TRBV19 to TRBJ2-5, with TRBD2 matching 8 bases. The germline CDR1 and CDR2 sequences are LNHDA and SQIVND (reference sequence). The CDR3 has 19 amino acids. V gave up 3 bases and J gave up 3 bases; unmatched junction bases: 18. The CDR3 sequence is CASSIPGGLDGPLEETQYF. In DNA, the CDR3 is TGTGCCAGTAGTATCCCGGGGGGGCTAGACGGCCCTCTTGAAGAGACCCAGTACTTC. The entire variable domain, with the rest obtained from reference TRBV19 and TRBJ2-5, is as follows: DGGITQSPKYLFRKEGQNVTLSCEQNLNHDAMYWYRQDPGQGLRLIYYSQIVNDFQKGDIAEGYSVSREKKESFPLTVTSAQKNPTAFYLCASSIPGGLDGPLEETQYFGPGTRLLVL.

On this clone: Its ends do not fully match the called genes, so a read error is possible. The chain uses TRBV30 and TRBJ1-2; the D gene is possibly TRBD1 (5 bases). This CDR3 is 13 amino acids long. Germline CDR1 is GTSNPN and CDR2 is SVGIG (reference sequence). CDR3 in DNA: TGTGCCTGGAACACGGGGACTAATTATGGCTACACCTTC. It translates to CAWNTGTNYGYTF. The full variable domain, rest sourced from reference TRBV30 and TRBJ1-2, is SQTIHQWPATLVQPVGSPLSLECTVEGTSNPNLYWYRQAAGRGLQLLFYSVGIGQISSEVPQNLSASRPQDRQFILSSKKLLLSDSGFYLCAWNTGTNYGYTFGSGTRLTVV.

As DNA, the CDR3 is TGTGCCAGCAGCTTAAAGGGGACCGCCATATATTTT. Its protein is CASSLKGTAIYF. The genes are TRBV7-9 and TRBJ1-3; a possible D gene is TRBD1 (5 bases). This CDR3 contains 12 residues. V lost 2 bases, J lost 11 bases, and 10 bases lay in between. Germline-derived CDR1 and CDR2 are SEHNR and FQNEAQ (reference sequence).

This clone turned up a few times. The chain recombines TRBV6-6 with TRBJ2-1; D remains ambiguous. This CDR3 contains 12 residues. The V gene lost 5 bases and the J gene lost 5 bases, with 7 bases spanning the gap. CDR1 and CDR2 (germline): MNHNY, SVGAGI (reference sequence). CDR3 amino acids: CASSQDHNEQFF. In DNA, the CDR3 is TGTGCCAGCAGTCAGGACCACAATGAGCAGTTCTTC.

The DNA for the CDR3 is TGCAGCGCGGCCACAGGGGCAGGGAATGAGCAGTTCTTC. Its translation: CSAATGAGNEQFF. This chain links TRBV29-1 with TRBJ2-1; 7 nucleotides line up with TRBD1. J was trimmed by 7 bases and V by 7 bases; bases with no gene match: 10. This CDR3 has 13 residues. Germline V lookup: CDR1 SQVTM, CDR2 ANQGSEA.

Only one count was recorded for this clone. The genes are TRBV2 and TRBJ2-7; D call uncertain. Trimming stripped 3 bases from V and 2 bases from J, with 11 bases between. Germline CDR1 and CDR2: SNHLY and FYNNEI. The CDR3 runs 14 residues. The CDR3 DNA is TGTGCCAGCAGTGATTATAGGCGGACCTACGAGCAGTACTTC. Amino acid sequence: CASSDYRRTYEQYF.

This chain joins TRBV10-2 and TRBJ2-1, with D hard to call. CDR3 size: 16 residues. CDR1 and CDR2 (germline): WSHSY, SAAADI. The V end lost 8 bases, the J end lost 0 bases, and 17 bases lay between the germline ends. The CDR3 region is CASLHLWDSSYNEQFF. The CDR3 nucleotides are TGCGCCAGCCTGCATCTATGGGATAGCTCCTACAATGAGCAGTTCTTC.

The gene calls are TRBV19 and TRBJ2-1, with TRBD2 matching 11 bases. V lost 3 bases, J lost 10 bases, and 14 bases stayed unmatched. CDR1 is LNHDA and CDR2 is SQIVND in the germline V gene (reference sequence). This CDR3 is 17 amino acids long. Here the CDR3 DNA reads TGTGCCAGTAGTATTTTGCGACTAGCGGGGACAGTGGGGGAGCAGTTCTTC. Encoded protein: CASSILRLAGTVGEQFF.

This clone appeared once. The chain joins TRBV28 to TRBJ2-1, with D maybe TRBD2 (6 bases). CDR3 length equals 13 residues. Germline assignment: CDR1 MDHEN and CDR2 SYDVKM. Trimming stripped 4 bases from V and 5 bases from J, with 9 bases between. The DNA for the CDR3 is TGTGCCAGCAGTTCGGGCGGGGACAATGAGCAGTTCTTC. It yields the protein CASSSGGDNEQFF.